This TCR beta chain comes out of a study of T cells in Graves' hyperthyroidism and ophthalmopathy. Duration under 3 months, a NOSPECS grade of at least 4, and a Clinical Activity Score of at least 3 characterized the ophthalmopathy patients. Researchers barred patients who had uncontrolled infection, other autoimmune disease, pregnancy or lactation. Isolation of PBMCs was performed on 8.5 to 10 ml fresh peripheral blood. Study findings and constraints: Stable hyperthyroidism was separated from ophthalmopathy by a model based on 13 V-J features.

The CDR3 runs to 13 residues. The V gene lost 1 base and the J gene lost 8 bases, with 9 bases spanning the gap. The germline V gene encodes CDR1 SGHDN and CDR2 FVKESK. TCR beta CDR3 regions were amplified from RNA transcripts. The TCR CDR3 was amplified in a first-round RT-PCR using the HTBI primer set. TCRdb reprocessed the multiplex PCR reads with MiXCR, giving one entry per CDR3 protein. The sample records roughly 240,000 distinct CDR3 sequences, around 25% being singletons. This clonotype was found many times. Its specificity is unknown. The sequenced sample was blood. This TCR came from a woman in her 40s with Graves' ophthalmopathy. V and J are TRBV14 and TRBJ2-4; no firm D call. CDR3 amino acids: CASSQVSQDIQYF. The CDR3 nucleotides are TGTGCCAGCAGCCAAGTTAGTCAAGACATTCAGTACTTC.